These 28 T cell receptor beta chains were sequenced from one sample in a study of T cells after yellow fever vaccination. TCRdb re-called the 5' RACE reads with MiXCR, one entry per CDR3 protein. The data hold some 670,000 distinct CDR3 sequences, with more than 9% observed a single time. The source was PBMCs, collected on the day of the yellow fever booster vaccination. Receptor source: a young man who received the YFV17D yellow fever vaccine.

This clonotype was seen at least ten times. The chain is built from TRBV7-2 and TRBJ2-7, with D unresolved. The germline V and J ends were trimmed by 3 bases and 2 bases, with 11 bases remaining between them. This CDR3 is built from 14 residues. The germline V gene has CDR1 SGHTA and CDR2 FQGNSA. As DNA, the CDR3 is TGTGCCAGCAGCTTGGGTATGGGTCCCTACGAGCAGTACTTC. This codes for CASSLGMGPYEQYF.

This clonotype was detected ten times or more. The genes are TRBV4-3 and TRBJ2-2, with 8 bases identical to TRBD2. The J segment lost 0 bases and the V segment lost 3 bases, leaving 0 bases of the junction unmatched. The CDR3 has 15 amino acids. Germline CDR1 reads LGHNA; CDR2 reads YSLEER. The CDR3 protein is CASSHSGTNTGELFF. The DNA for the CDR3 is TGCGCCAGCAGCCATAGCGGGACGAACACCGGGGAGCTGTTTTTT.

The gene calls are TRBV6-1 and TRBJ1-1; a weak D match, TRBD1 (5 bases). Trimming cost V 5 bases and J 6 bases, with 19 bases left between them. This CDR3 contains 15 residues. CDR1 is MNHNS and CDR2 is SASEGT in the germline V gene. This CDR3 is CASSPGAGVRAEAFF. CDR3 bases: TGTGCCAGCAGTCCCGGGGCGGGGGTTCGCGCTGAAGCTTTCTTT.

The gene calls are TRBV20-1 and TRBJ2-5; TRBD1 agrees at 7 bases. The germline CDR1 and CDR2 sequences are DFQATT and SNEGSKA (reference sequence). V lost 7 bases and J lost 2; bases outside the gene matches: 10. The CDR3 has 14 amino acids. The CDR3 DNA sequence: TGCAGTGTTCCGGGACAGCTAACTCAAGAGACCCAGTACTTC. Its translation is CSVPGQLTQETQYF.

The genes are TRBV6-1 and TRBJ1-6; D is possibly TRBD1 (6 bases). Germline loops: CDR1 MNHNS, CDR2 SASEGT. CDR3 size: 13 residues. Trimming stripped 8 bases from V and 7 bases from J, with 12 bases between. The CDR3 sequence is CASQGQINSPLHF. For the CDR3, the DNA is TGTGCCAGCCAGGGGCAGATAAATTCACCCCTCCACTTT.

This clonotype was seen more than once but under ten times. V is TRBV20-1 and J is TRBJ2-2; no clear D gene. CDR3 length: 14 residues. Germline V gene sequence: CDR1 DFQATT, CDR2 SNEGSKA (reference sequence). V was shortened by 5 bases and J by 5 bases, with 15 bases between the two germline ends. The CDR3 DNA is TGCAGTGCTGTGAGACCGATTAAGACCGGGGAGCTGTTTTTT. Its translation: CSAVRPIKTGELFF.

J is TRBJ2-5 and V is TRBV6-5; the D is unclear. From germline, CDR1 is MNHEY and CDR2 SVGAGI. The CDR3 contains 15 residues. V lost 0 bases and J lost 5, with 13 bases in between. CDR3 loop: CASSYSGIGSETQYF. The CDR3 region has the DNA TGTGCCAGCAGTTACTCGGGAATTGGTAGCGAGACCCAGTACTTC.

This clonotype turned up a few times. This rearrangement joins TRBV6-1 to TRBJ1-6, with D possibly matching TRBD1 (6 bases). From germline, CDR1 is MNHNS and CDR2 SASEGT. The CDR3 spans 15 residues. V shed 6 bases and J shed 10 bases, with 19 bases lying between them. The CDR3 is CASSQHTDGGSPLHF. The CDR3 nucleotides are TGTGCCAGCAGCCAACACACAGACGGGGGCTCACCCCTCCACTTT.

In DNA, the CDR3 is TGTGCCAGCAGTCCCCTGAGGACTAGCGGGAAAGAGCAGTTCTTC. It encodes CASSPLRTSGKEQFF. The gene calls are TRBV12-3 or TRBV12-4 and TRBJ2-1, with 12 nucleotides matching TRBD2. This CDR3 contains 15 residues. V lost 5 bases, J lost 10 bases, and 9 bases stayed unmatched.

This rearrangement joins TRBV20-1 to TRBJ2-1, with 10 bases aligning to TRBD1. V shed 2 bases and J 10 bases; nucleotides not matched to a gene: 8. This CDR3 is 14 amino acids long. The germline V gene has CDR1 DFQATT and CDR2 SNEGSKA (reference sequence). The CDR3 region is CSARRTGGNYEQFF. CDR3 nucleotide sequence: TGCAGTGCTAGAAGGACAGGGGGTAACTACGAGCAGTTCTTC.

The rearrangement links TRBV11-3 to TRBJ2-4; 7 bases are shared with TRBD1. The CDR3 consists of 17 residues. Losses at the gene ends were 5 bases for V and 7 bases for J; bases not matched to a gene: 17. CDR1 is SGHNT, CDR2 YENEEA, per germline. The CDR3, as DNA: TGTGCCAGCAGCCCTTTTTACCGGGACCTAGGGGGCAACATTCAGTACTTC. Translating gives CASSPFYRDLGGNIQYF. Based on the CDR3 plus reference TRBV11-3 and TRBJ2-4, the full variable domain is EAGVVQSPRYKIIEKKQPVAFWCNPISGHNTLYWYLQNLGQGPELLIRYENEEAVDDSQLPKDRFSAERLKGVDSTLKIQPAELGDSAVYLCASSPFYRDLGGNIQYFGAGTRLSVL.

DNA for the CDR3: TGTGCCAGTAGACACAGGGGTAATGAAAAACTGTTTTTT. Protein: CASRHRGNEKLFF. This chain connects TRBV19 to TRBJ1-4; 7 bases line up with TRBD1. CDR3 length: 13 amino acids. The ends lost 6 bases at V and 4 bases at J; junction bases unmatched: 2. CDR1 and CDR2 (germline): LNHDA, SQIVND (reference sequence).

The chain couples TRBV20-1 to TRBJ2-7; no clear D gene. CDR1 and CDR2 from the germline V gene are DFQATT and SNEGSKA (reference sequence). CDR3 length equals 13 residues. Trimming shortened V by 0 bases and J by 3 bases, and 9 bases separated the two germline ends. The CDR3 DNA reads as TGCAGTGCTAGAGAAGTGACAATCTACGAGCAGTACTTC. Residues: CSAREVTIYEQYF.

There are a few counts of this clonotype. The chain links TRBV29-1 to TRBJ2-2, with 7 bases matching TRBD2. The junction had 5 bases not matched to a gene; V was cut back by 7 bases and J by 0 bases. Germline-derived CDR1 and CDR2 are SQVTM and ANQGSEA. This CDR3 spans 14 amino acids. CDR3 amino acids: CSARGGANTGELFF. CDR3 sequence (DNA): TGCAGCGCCCGCGGGGGAGCGAACACCGGGGAGCTGTTTTTT.

Ten or more counts support this clonotype. The V gene is TRBV12-3 or TRBV12-4, the J gene TRBJ1-3; possible D gene TRBD1, 5 bases. The V end lost 8 bases, the J end lost 0 bases, and 8 bases lay between the germline ends. The CDR3 loop spans 13 amino acids. The CDR3 spells CASDSTSGNTIYF. In nucleotides, the CDR3 is TGTGCCAGCGACAGCACCTCTGGAAACACCATATATTTT.

The chain links TRBV7-2 to TRBJ1-2; D is perhaps TRBD1 (5 bases). Germline V gene data show CDR1 as SGHTA and CDR2 as FQGNSA. Trimming pared 2 bases from V and 8 bases from J, leaving 24 bases between. This CDR3 is 17 amino acids long. CDR3 bases: TGTGCCAGCAGCTTACGGCAGGGTGAGGGATCGGCTGCGGGCTACACCTTC. Residues: CASSLRQGEGSAAGYTF.

This clonotype has just a few counts. J is TRBJ2-7 and V is TRBV7-8, with 11 bases identical to TRBD2. V lost 4 bases and J lost 5; bases outside the gene matches: 4. The germline V gene has CDR1 SGHVS and CDR2 FQNEAQ. The CDR3 covers 14 residues. The CDR3 sequence: CASSSTSGSNEQYF. For the CDR3, the DNA is TGTGCCAGCAGCTCCACTAGCGGGAGCAACGAGCAGTACTTC.

The table lists this clonotype with many counts. CDR3: CSAWALQAYEQYF. The CDR3 DNA is TGCAGTGCTTGGGCTCTCCAGGCGTACGAGCAGTACTTC. This chain links TRBV20-1 with TRBJ2-7, with no clear D. The germline V and J ends were trimmed by 5 bases and 4 bases, with 15 bases remaining between them. From germline, CDR1 is DFQATT and CDR2 SNEGSKA (reference sequence). The CDR3 sequence is 13 residues long.

This clonotype showed up just a few times. The chain employs TRBV5-1 and TRBJ2-1; no clear D gene. In germline, CDR1 is SGHRS, CDR2 YFSETQ. This CDR3 has 14 amino acids. Trimming shortened V by 5 bases and J by 0 bases, and 9 bases separated the two germline ends. CDR3 in DNA: TGCGCCAGCAGGGACCCGAGCTCCTACAATGAGCAGTTCTTC. It is translated as CASRDPSSYNEQFF.

This clonotype has more than one count but fewer than ten. The chain uses TRBV7-9 and TRBJ2-5; D may be TRBD1 (6 bases). CDR1 SEHNR and CDR2 FQNEAQ come from the germline V gene (reference sequence). Trimming stripped 6 bases from V and 7 bases from J, with 18 bases between. The CDR3 length is 14 residues. Here the CDR3 DNA reads TGTGCCAGCAGTTCCCGGACAGTGTCGGGGACCCAGTACTTC. As protein: CASSSRTVSGTQYF. The full variable domain, completed using reference TRBV7-9 and TRBJ2-5, is DTGVSQNPRHKITKRGQNVTFRCDPISEHNRLYWYRQTLGQGPEFLTYFQNEAQLEKSRLLSDRFSAERPKGSFSTLEIQRTEQGDSAMYLCASSSRTVSGTQYFGPGTRLLVL.

This clonotype was seen more than once but under ten times. This chain joins TRBV10-3 and TRBJ2-7, with 12 bases that match TRBD2. The CDR3 runs to 18 residues. J lost 2 bases, V lost 3 bases, and 11 bases had no gene match. Germline V gene data show CDR1 as ENHRY and CDR2 as SYGVKD. The DNA for the CDR3 is TGTGCCATCAGTGATGTCGTGACTAGCGGGAGACAAACCTACGAGCAGTACTTC. It translates to CAISDVVTSGRQTYEQYF.

V is TRBV29-1 and J is TRBJ2-1; a possible D gene is TRBD2 (6 bases). This CDR3 comprises 15 residues. Germline V CDR1 and CDR2: SQVTM, ANQGSEA. Trimming stripped 3 bases from V and 5 bases from J, with 17 bases between. CDR3 coding DNA: TGCAGCGTTGAGGCAAGCGGGTTTTGGAACAATGAGCAGTTCTTC. Translated: CSVEASGFWNNEQFF.

This clonotype has more than one count but fewer than ten. The CDR3 region has the DNA TGCAGCGTTGTGGGGGGGGAGCACGCCGGGGAGCTGTTTTTT. It codes for CSVVGGEHAGELFF. The chain employs TRBV29-1 and TRBJ2-2, with 7 bases matching TRBD2. Trimming took 4 bases from V and 6 from J; bases not matched to a gene: 8. The length of the CDR3 is 14 residues. CDR1 is SQVTM and CDR2 is ANQGSEA in the germline V gene.

The chain employs TRBV5-1 and TRBJ1-4; D is unresolved. The CDR3 totals 13 residues. Looked up from germline, CDR1 is SGHRS and CDR2 is YFSETQ. V was trimmed by 0 bases and J by 6 bases, leaving 6 bases between them. CDR3 sequence reads: CASSLDWDEKLFF. The DNA for the CDR3 is TGCGCCAGCAGCTTGGATTGGGATGAAAAACTGTTTTTT.

The CDR3 is CASSWGSSGANYEQYF. Here the CDR3 DNA reads TGTGCCAGCAGCTGGGGGAGTAGCGGAGCAAATTACGAGCAGTACTTC. The chain joins TRBV7-2 to TRBJ2-7; a weak D match, TRBD2 (6 bases). The germline V and J ends were trimmed by 4 bases and 4 bases, with 20 bases remaining between them. CDR1 SGHTA and CDR2 FQGNSA come from the germline V gene. The CDR3 extends over 16 amino acids.

This clonotype was picked up a small number of times. V gene TRBV6-8 combines with J gene TRBJ2-2; D possibly uses TRBD1 or TRBD2 (5 bases each). Germline V gene data show CDR1 as MNHGY and CDR2 as SAAAGT. Between the trimmed V and J ends, which lost 5 bases and 10 bases, there was a span of 20 bases. This CDR3 contains 15 residues. The CDR3 nucleotides are TGTGCCAGCAGTGGGACGGCCGCCGAATCCCAGGAGCTGTTTTTT. Amino acid sequence: CASSGTAAESQELFF.

V is TRBV29-1 and J is TRBJ2-4; 11 bases align to TRBD1. CDR1 SQVTM and CDR2 ANQGSEA come from the germline V gene. CDR3 length: 14 amino acids. V shed 6 bases and J 9 bases; nucleotides not matched to a gene: 10. CDR3 region: CSVGAGTGGTIQYF. The CDR3 DNA reads TGCAGCGTCGGGGCCGGGACAGGGGGTACCATTCAGTACTTC. The whole variable domain, remainder taken from reference TRBV29-1 and TRBJ2-4, is SAVISQKPSRDICQRGTSLTIQCQVDSQVTMMFWYRQQPGQSLTLIATANQGSEATYESGFVIDKFPISRPNLTFSTLTVSNMSPEDSSIYLCSVGAGTGGTIQYFGAGTRLSVL.

This clonotype was observed a few times. The rearrangement uses TRBV7-3 and TRBJ2-3; 10 bases are shared with TRBD1. CDR3 length: 14 residues. CDR1 SGHTA and CDR2 FQGTGA come from the germline V gene. V was clipped by 5 bases and J by 5 bases; unmatched bases: 4. The CDR3 is CASSDRGPGDTQYF. CDR3 bases: TGTGCCAGCAGCGACAGGGGGCCTGGAGATACGCAGTATTTT.